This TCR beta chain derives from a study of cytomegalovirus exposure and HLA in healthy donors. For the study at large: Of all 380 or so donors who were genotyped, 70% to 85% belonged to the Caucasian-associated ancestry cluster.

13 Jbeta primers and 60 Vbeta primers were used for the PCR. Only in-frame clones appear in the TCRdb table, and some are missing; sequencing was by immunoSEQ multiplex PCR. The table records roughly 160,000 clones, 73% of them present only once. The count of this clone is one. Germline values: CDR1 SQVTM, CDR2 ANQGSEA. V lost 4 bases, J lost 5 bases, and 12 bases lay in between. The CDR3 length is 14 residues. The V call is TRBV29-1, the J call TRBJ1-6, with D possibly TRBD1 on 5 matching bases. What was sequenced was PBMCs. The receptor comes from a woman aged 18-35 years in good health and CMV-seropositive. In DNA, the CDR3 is TGCAGCGTTGTTTCAGGAGGGGATAATTCACCCCTCCACTTT. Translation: CSVVSGGDNSPLHF.